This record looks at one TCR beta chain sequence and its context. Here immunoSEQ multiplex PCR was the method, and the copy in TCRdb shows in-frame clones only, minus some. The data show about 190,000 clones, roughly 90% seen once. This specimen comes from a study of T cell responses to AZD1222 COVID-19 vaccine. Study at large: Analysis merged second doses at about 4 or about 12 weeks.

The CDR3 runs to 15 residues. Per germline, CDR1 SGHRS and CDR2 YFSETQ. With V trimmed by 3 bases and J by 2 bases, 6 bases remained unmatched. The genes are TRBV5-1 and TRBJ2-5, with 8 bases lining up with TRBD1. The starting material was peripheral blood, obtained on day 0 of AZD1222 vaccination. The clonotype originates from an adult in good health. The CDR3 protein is CASSSNTGGQETQYF. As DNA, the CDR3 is TGCGCCAGCAGCTCTAACACAGGGGGACAAGAGACCCAGTACTTC.